This paragraph covers one T cell receptor beta chain sequence. The data originate from a study of blood T cell repertoires in COVID-19. Study background: Samples of COVID-19 (acute and convalescent) were obtained from the United States, Italy and Spain. The analysed material was cDNA or gDNA that came from T cells, B-cell-depleted T cells, or PBMCs.

Adults between roughly 18 and 89 years of age took part from under 30 US areas. Clones were read by immunoSEQ multiplex PCR, and TCRdb kept only the in-frame ones, dropping some. The top ten clones hold about 1.5% of a sample with fewer than 350,000 clones, around 89% of them seen once. V dropped 1 base and J dropped 0 bases, with 7 bases sitting between them. The germline CDR1 and CDR2 sequences are SEHNR and FQNEAQ (reference sequence). CDR3 length: 15 residues. The genes are TRBV7-9 and TRBJ1-3; maybe TRBD1 (5 bases). This receptor was taken from a woman in her late teens or twenties with acute COVID-19. The sample consisted of PBMCs or T cells enriched from blood (not recorded which). Here the CDR3 DNA reads TGTGCCAGCAGCTTAGGGGGCTACTCTGGAAACACCATATATTTT. Translation: CASSLGGYSGNTIYF.